A selection of T cell receptor beta chains follows, all from one sample in a study of cytomegalovirus exposure and HLA in healthy donors. Profiled with immunoSEQ multiplex PCR; TCRdb holds only in-frame clones, not every one. The sample shows 90,000 to 150,000 clones, 77% of them seen only once. The sequenced sample was PBMCs. These receptors all come from a human donor in good health. Each CDR3 is given with its conserved first and last residue. The order of the fields is clone size, V gene, CDR3 length, D gene, J gene, CDR3 DNA, CDR3 protein. The D gene is left open where the match is weak. Expanded clones are given a class, and other clones once, few, many or no size at all.

size: .; V: TRBV6-5; length: 15; D: .; J: TRBJ1-2; DNA: TGTGCCAGCAGTACCATTCGGGATCCCACCTATGGCTACACCTTC; CDR3: CASSTIRDPTYGYTF
size: .; V: TRBV28; length: 14; D: TRBD2; J: TRBJ2-7; DNA: TGTGCCAGCCTTCAGTCGCGGGGGGGCCGCGAGCAGTACTTC; CDR3: CASLQSRGGREQYF
size: .; V: TRBV29-1; length: 15; D: .; J: TRBJ2-2; DNA: TGCAGCGTTGAAGATCGGCAGGGGACGGTCGGGGAGCTGTTTTTT; CDR3: CSVEDRQGTVGELFF
size: .; V: TRBV21-1; length: 14; D: .; J: TRBJ1-5; DNA: TGTGCCTGGGCACGGGACAGGGCCTTTCAGCCCCAGCATTTT; CDR3: CAWARDRAFQPQHF
size: .; V: TRBV5-6; length: 16; D: .; J: TRBJ1-2; DNA: TGTGCCAGCGCATCGACAGGACAGTACGGGGCCTATGGCTACACCTTC; CDR3: CASASTGQYGAYGYTF
size: many; V: TRBV2; length: 15; D: .; J: TRBJ1-4; DNA: TGTGCCAGCAGTGCTACGGACGGGGTAGGGGAAAAACTGTTTTTT; CDR3: CASSATDGVGEKLFF
size: few; V: TRBV7-9; length: 16; D: TRBD2; J: TRBJ2-2; DNA: TGTGCCAGCAGCTTAGTGACTAGCGGGCTCACCGGGGAGCTGTTTTTT; CDR3: CASSLVTSGLTGELFF
size: .; V: TRBV6-5; length: 14; D: TRBD1; J: TRBJ2-7; DNA: TGTGCCAGCAGTCGGTGGGACAGTTCCTACGAGCAGTACTTC; CDR3: CASSRWDSSYEQYF
size: once; V: TRBV11-3; length: 14; D: .; J: TRBJ2-3; DNA: TGTGCCAGCAGCTTAGGCCTAGCCGCAGATACGCGGTATTTT; CDR3: CASSLGLAADTRYF
size: .; V: TRBV18; length: 13; D: TRBD1; J: TRBJ1-2; DNA: TGTGCCAGCTCACCTGGCAGGGGGCAGAGCTACACCTTC; CDR3: CASSPGRGQSYTF
size: .; V: TRBV28; length: 16; D: TRBD1; J: TRBJ1-2; DNA: TGTGCCACCAAGGGGGCCTCCAGAGGAATCTACTATGGCTACACCTTC; CDR3: CATKGASRGIYYGYTF
size: .; V: TRBV5-6; length: 11; D: .; J: TRBJ1-1; DNA: TGTGCCAGCAGCTTTGTAACTGAAGCTTTCTTT; CDR3: CASSFVTEAFF
size: .; V: TRBV4-1; length: 21; D: .; J: TRBJ1-2; DNA: TGCGCCAGCAGCCAGTTAAGCAGCGGGTCCCTCCTCACTAAGGGGTTTTATGGCTACACCTTC; CDR3: CASSQLSSGSLLTKGFYGYTF
size: .; V: TRBV27; length: 20; D: TRBD2; J: TRBJ2-2; DNA: TGTGCCAGCCGAGCTAGGGGACTAGCGGGAGGGCCGGGTAACACCGGGGAGCTGTTTTTT; CDR3: CASRARGLAGGPGNTGELFF
size: .; V: TRBV10-3; length: 15; D: .; J: TRBJ2-3; DNA: TGTGCCATCAGTGAGCCAGGCTACCCACAAGATACGCAGTATTTT; CDR3: CAISEPGYPQDTQYF
size: .; V: TRBV5-4; length: 17; D: TRBD2; J: TRBJ2-1; DNA: TGTGCCAGCAGCTTGGACCCTCCGGGACTAGCGGACAATGAGCAGTTCTTC; CDR3: CASSLDPPGLADNEQFF
size: .; V: TRBV5-1; length: 15; D: .; J: TRBJ2-2; DNA: TGCGCCAGCAGTCCCTACCAGGGGGGAACCGGGGAGCTGTTTTTT; CDR3: CASSPYQGGTGELFF
size: .; V: TRBV5-1; length: 16; D: TRBD1; J: TRBJ1-1; DNA: TGCGCCAGCAGCGTCAATGGCGACAGGGGTTGGACTGAAGCTTTCTTT; CDR3: CASSVNGDRGWTEAFF
size: .; V: TRBV12-5; length: 13; D: .; J: TRBJ1-1; DNA: TGTGCTAGTGCTCTCGGTAGCAACACTGAAGCTTTCTTT; CDR3: CASALGSNTEAFF
size: .; V: TRBV18; length: 15; D: .; J: TRBJ1-5; DNA: TGTGCCAGCTCACCGGTAGGACTTAGCAATCAGCCCCAGCATTTT; CDR3: CASSPVGLSNQPQHF
size: .; V: TRBV5-1; length: 14; D: .; J: TRBJ2-7; DNA: TGCGCCAGCAGCTTGATAGGGGGTTCCCACGAGCAGTACTTC; CDR3: CASSLIGGSHEQYF
size: .; V: TRBV19; length: 14; D: .; J: TRBJ2-4; DNA: TGTGCCAGTAGTAGTGGGGGCAGGGGAAACATTCAGTACTTC; CDR3: CASSSGGRGNIQYF
size: once; V: TRBV15; length: 16; D: .; J: TRBJ2-4; DNA: TGTGCCACCAGCAGAGTAAGGGACTTAGCCAAAAACATTCAGTACTTC; CDR3: CATSRVRDLAKNIQYF
size: once; V: TRBV2; length: 15; D: .; J: TRBJ2-7; DNA: TGTGCCAGCAGTGAAGCCAATGGCTTCTCCTACGAGCAGTACTTC; CDR3: CASSEANGFSYEQYF
size: .; V: TRBV19; length: 16; D: TRBD2; J: TRBJ2-1; DNA: TGTGCCAGTAGTGTCTATGGACTAGCGGCATACAATGAGCAGTTCTTC; CDR3: CASSVYGLAAYNEQFF
size: .; V: TRBV9; length: 16; D: .; J: TRBJ2-2; DNA: TGTGCCAGCAGCATCCGGGGGTACGAACACACCGGGGAGCTGTTTTTT; CDR3: CASSIRGYEHTGELFF
size: .; V: TRBV29-1; length: 10; D: .; J: TRBJ1-1; DNA: TGCAGCGCGCGGTTTGGTGAAGCTTTCTTT; CDR3: CSARFGEAFF
size: .; V: TRBV6-6; length: 16; D: TRBD2; J: TRBJ2-7; DNA: TGTGCCAGCAGTTCCCTCGCGCGGGGGGTTCCCTACGAGCAGTACTTC; CDR3: CASSSLARGVPYEQYF
size: once; V: TRBV20-1; length: 11; D: .; J: TRBJ2-7; DNA: TGCAGTAGGACAGATTTCTACGAGCAGTACTTC; CDR3: CSRTDFYEQYF
size: .; V: TRBV11-3; length: 15; D: .; J: TRBJ2-3; DNA: TGTGCCAGCAGCTTAGTAGCGAGCCCGCGAGATACGCAGTATTTT; CDR3: CASSLVASPRDTQYF
size: .; V: TRBV7-3; length: 15; D: TRBD1; J: TRBJ2-3; DNA: TGTGCCAGCAGCCCACAGGGACAGAACACAGATACGCAGTATTTT; CDR3: CASSPQGQNTDTQYF
size: .; V: TRBV10-3; length: 13; D: .; J: TRBJ2-1; DNA: TGTGCCATCAGTTCTAATAACTACAATGAGCAGTTCTTC; CDR3: CAISSNNYNEQFF
size: .; V: TRBV27; length: 13; D: .; J: TRBJ1-1; DNA: TGTGCCAGCAGTTTAACAAGGAACACTGAAGCTTTCTTT; CDR3: CASSLTRNTEAFF
size: .; V: TRBV18; length: 14; D: .; J: TRBJ1-4; DNA: TGTGCCAGCTCACCACCGTCCTCAGGTGAAAAACTGTTTTTT; CDR3: CASSPPSSGEKLFF
size: few; V: TRBV4-2; length: 15; D: .; J: TRBJ1-5; DNA: TGTGCCAGCAGCCAAGGGGTCCAGGGAAGTCAGCCCCAGCATTTT; CDR3: CASSQGVQGSQPQHF
size: once; V: TRBV7-6; length: 15; D: TRBD2; J: TRBJ2-1; DNA: TGTGCCAGCAGCTTCGGGCTAGCGGGGTACAATGAGCAGTTCTTC; CDR3: CASSFGLAGYNEQFF
size: .; V: TRBV5-4; length: 15; D: TRBD2; J: TRBJ2-7; DNA: TGTGCCAGCAGCTCGAGGGCTAGCGGTTTCTACGAGCAGTACTTC; CDR3: CASSSRASGFYEQYF
size: .; V: TRBV7-2; length: 14; D: .; J: TRBJ2-1; DNA: TGTGCCAGCAGCGGGACGACTAGCTACAATGAGCAGTTCTTC; CDR3: CASSGTTSYNEQFF
size: once; V: TRBV10-2; length: 13; D: .; J: TRBJ1-1; DNA: TGCGCCAGCAGTGAGACTGCGAACACTGAAGCTTTCTTT; CDR3: CASSETANTEAFF
size: .; V: TRBV9; length: 17; D: TRBD2; J: TRBJ2-2; DNA: TGTGCCAGCAGCGACCCACCCGGGGGGGCGGACACCGGGGAGCTGTTTTTT; CDR3: CASSDPPGGADTGELFF
size: .; V: TRBV14; length: 12; D: TRBD2; J: TRBJ2-5; DNA: TGTGCCAGCAGCCCGGGGGGAGAGACCCAGTACTTC; CDR3: CASSPGGETQYF
size: .; V: TRBV19; length: 16; D: TRBD1; J: TRBJ1-5; DNA: TGTGCCAGTAGTATAGGGGGGACAGGTAGCAATCAGCCCCAGCATTTT; CDR3: CASSIGGTGSNQPQHF
size: .; V: TRBV10-3; length: 14; D: .; J: TRBJ1-1; DNA: TGTGCCATCAAGGGGCCAGGGGTGAACACTGAAGCTTTCTTT; CDR3: CAIKGPGVNTEAFF
size: .; V: TRBV6-6; length: 13; D: TRBD1; J: TRBJ2-7; DNA: TGTGCCAGCAGTCGGGACAGGGGATACGAGCAGTACTTC; CDR3: CASSRDRGYEQYF
size: .; V: TRBV9; length: 17; D: TRBD1; J: TRBJ2-3; DNA: TGTGCCAGCAGCGAGAGGGTACAGGGGCCTAGCACAGATACGCAGTATTTT; CDR3: CASSERVQGPSTDTQYF
size: .; V: TRBV6-1; length: 12; D: .; J: TRBJ2-7; DNA: TGTGCCAGCAGTGAGACGGGAAACGAGCAGTACTTC; CDR3: CASSETGNEQYF
size: .; V: TRBV28; length: 13; D: TRBD1; J: TRBJ1-1; DNA: TGTGCCAGCAGCCTAGGACAGGCCACTGAAGCTTTCTTT; CDR3: CASSLGQATEAFF
size: .; V: TRBV5-8; length: 13; D: .; J: TRBJ2-5; DNA: TGTGCCAGCAGCTTGAACGGGCAAGAGACCCAGTACTTC; CDR3: CASSLNGQETQYF
size: .; V: TRBV7-9; length: 14; D: TRBD2; J: TRBJ2-1; DNA: TGTGCCAGCAGCTTAACGGCGGGAGCAAATGAGCAGTTCTTC; CDR3: CASSLTAGANEQFF
size: .; V: TRBV27; length: 15; D: TRBD1; J: TRBJ2-5; DNA: TGTGCCAGCAGTTTATCCAATGACAGGGTAGAGACCCAGTACTTC; CDR3: CASSLSNDRVETQYF
size: .; V: TRBV15; length: 18; D: .; J: TRBJ1-3; DNA: TGTGCCACCAGCAGAGACCCGCCAGGGAGGGGATCTGGAAACACCATATATTTT; CDR3: CATSRDPPGRGSGNTIYF
size: .; V: TRBV7-9; length: 14; D: TRBD1; J: TRBJ1-2; DNA: TGTTCCAGCAGCTTAGGGACAGCTCAAAATGGCTACACCTTC; CDR3: CSSSLGTAQNGYTF
size: .; V: TRBV4-1; length: 15; D: TRBD1; J: TRBJ2-3; DNA: TGCGCCAGCAGCCTCGACAGGGGCGGGACAGATACGCAGTATTTT; CDR3: CASSLDRGGTDTQYF
size: few; V: TRBV5-1; length: 12; D: TRBD1; J: TRBJ1-1; DNA: TGCGCCAGCAGCGTCGACAGGGTGACAGCTTTCTTT; CDR3: CASSVDRVTAFF
size: once; V: TRBV28; length: 15; D: .; J: TRBJ1-1; DNA: TGTGCCATCTCAAGGGGGGGGCCAGTAAACACTGAAGCTTTCTTT; CDR3: CAISRGGPVNTEAFF
size: .; V: TRBV5-1; length: 13; D: TRBD1; J: TRBJ1-2; DNA: TGCGCCAGCAGCTGGACAGGGACGAAAGGCTACACCTTC; CDR3: CASSWTGTKGYTF
size: .; V: TRBV18; length: 15; D: .; J: TRBJ1-2; DNA: TGTGCCAGCTCACCAGAACCGATCTCAACACGTGGCTACACCTTC; CDR3: CASSPEPISTRGYTF